The entry below gives a single T cell receptor (beta chain) sequence along with its context. Its antigen is undetermined. A junction boundary mismatches the germline segment, possibly from a read error. The data were taken from a study of T cell repertoires in cytomegalovirus infection. Turning to the study itself: Selection of CMV epitopes for the study included recently identified HLA-C-restricted and well-studied HLA-B-restricted ones. Study-level results: Clonotypes of TCR beta that were HLA-C-restricted and CMV-specific dominated the ex vivo response.

In TCRdb, the reads were re-called with MiXCR into one record per CDR3 protein. The profile shows some 920,000 distinct CDR3 sequences, around 32% of them singletons. The CDR3 is 16 residues long. CDR1 and CDR2 from the germline V gene are LGHNA and YSLEER. The rearrangement links TRBV4-3 to TRBJ2-1, with 11 bases lining up with TRBD2. Sequences were derived from cultured CD8+ T cells from PBMCs, sampled from culture after CMV antigen stimulation. The origin of this receptor is a human donor in good health (CMV status not recorded). Some clones in this sample may be carry-over from other donors' samples. The CDR3 sequence: CTSSQDGTSGFYEQFF. CDR3 DNA sequence: TGCACCAGCAGCCAAGATGGGACTAGCGGCTTCTATGAGCAGTTCTTC.